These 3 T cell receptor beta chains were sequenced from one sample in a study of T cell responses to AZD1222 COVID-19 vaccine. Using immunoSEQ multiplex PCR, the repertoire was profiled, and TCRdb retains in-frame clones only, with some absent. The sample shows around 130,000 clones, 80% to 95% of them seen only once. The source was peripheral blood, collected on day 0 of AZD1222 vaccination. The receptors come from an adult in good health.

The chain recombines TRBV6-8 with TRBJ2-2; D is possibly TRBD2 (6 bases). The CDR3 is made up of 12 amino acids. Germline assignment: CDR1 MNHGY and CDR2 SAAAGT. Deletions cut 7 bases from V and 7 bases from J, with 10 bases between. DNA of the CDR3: TGTGCCAGCAATTTAGCGGACGGGGAGCTGTTTTTT. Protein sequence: CASNLADGELFF.

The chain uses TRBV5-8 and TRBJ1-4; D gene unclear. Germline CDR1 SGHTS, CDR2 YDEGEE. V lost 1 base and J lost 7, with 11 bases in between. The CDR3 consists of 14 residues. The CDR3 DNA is TGTGCCAGCAGCTTGCCGTGGATGGGTGAAAAACTGTTTTTT. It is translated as CASSLPWMGEKLFF.

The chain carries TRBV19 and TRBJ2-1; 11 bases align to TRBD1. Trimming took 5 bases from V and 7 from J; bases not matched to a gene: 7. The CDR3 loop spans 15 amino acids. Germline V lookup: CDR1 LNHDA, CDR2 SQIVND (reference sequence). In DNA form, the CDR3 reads TGTGCCAGTAGTTTTTCCGGGACAGGGGGTAATGAGCAGTTCTTC. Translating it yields CASSFSGTGGNEQFF.